This TCR beta chain came from a study of graft-versus-host responses after intestinal transplantation. Details on this clone: What it binds is unknown.

V was shortened by 1 base and J by 4 bases, with 10 bases between the two germline ends. Germline loops: CDR1 MDHEN, CDR2 SYDVKM. CDR3 size: 14 residues. The table came from immunoSEQ multiplex PCR; TCRdb's copy has only in-frame clones and leaves some out. The sample holds under 140,000 clones, just under 95% seen once. This sequence originates from a human donor who received an intestinal transplant. This specimen consisted of unstimulated CD8+ T cells sorted from spleen or lymph node cells, obtained before intestinal transplant. The chain combines TRBV28 with TRBJ1-1; D is unclear. The CDR3: CASSLSGSGTEAFF. For the CDR3, the DNA is TGTGCCAGCAGTTTATCGGGGAGCGGCACTGAAGCTTTCTTT.